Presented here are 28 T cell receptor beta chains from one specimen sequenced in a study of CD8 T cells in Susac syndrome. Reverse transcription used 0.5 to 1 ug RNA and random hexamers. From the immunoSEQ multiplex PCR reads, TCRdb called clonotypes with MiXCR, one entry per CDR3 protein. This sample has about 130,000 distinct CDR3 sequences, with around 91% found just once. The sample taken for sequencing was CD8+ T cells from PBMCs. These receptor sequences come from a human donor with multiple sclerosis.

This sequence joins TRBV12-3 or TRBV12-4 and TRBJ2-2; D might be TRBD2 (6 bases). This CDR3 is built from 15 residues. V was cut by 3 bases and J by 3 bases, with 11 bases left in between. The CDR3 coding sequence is TGTGCCAGCAGTTTCGTTGGGGGGTACACCGGGGAGCTGTTTTTT. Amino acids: CASSFVGGYTGELFF.

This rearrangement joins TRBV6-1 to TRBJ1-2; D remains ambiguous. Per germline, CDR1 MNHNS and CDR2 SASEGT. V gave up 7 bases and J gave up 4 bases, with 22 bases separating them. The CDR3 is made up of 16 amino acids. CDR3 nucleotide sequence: TGTGCCAGCACACTATTGTCAGAGTCGTCAACCTATGGCTACACCTTC. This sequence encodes CASTLLSESSTYGYTF.

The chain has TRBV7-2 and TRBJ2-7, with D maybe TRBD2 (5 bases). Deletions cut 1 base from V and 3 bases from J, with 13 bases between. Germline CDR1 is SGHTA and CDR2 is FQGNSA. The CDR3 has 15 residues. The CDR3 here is CASSLELLAGYEQYF. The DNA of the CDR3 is TGTGCCAGCAGCTTAGAGCTCTTGGCGGGCTACGAGCAGTACTTC.

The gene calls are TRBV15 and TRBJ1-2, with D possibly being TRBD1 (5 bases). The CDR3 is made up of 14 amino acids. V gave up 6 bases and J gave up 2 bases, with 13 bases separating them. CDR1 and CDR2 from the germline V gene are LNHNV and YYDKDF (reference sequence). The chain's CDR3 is CATSAWQGNYGYTF. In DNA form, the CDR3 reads TGTGCCACCAGTGCCTGGCAGGGAAACTATGGCTACACCTTC. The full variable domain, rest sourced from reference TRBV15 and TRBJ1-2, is DAMVIQNPRYQVTQFGKPVTLSCSQTLNHNVMYWYQQKSSQAPKLLFHYYDKDFNNEADTPDNFQSRRPNTSFCFLDIRSPGLGDTAMYLCATSAWQGNYGYTFGSGTRLTVV.

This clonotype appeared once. CDR3 in amino acids: CASSSGLFGSETQYF. DNA of the CDR3: TGTGCCAGCAGCTCAGGACTGTTCGGTTCAGAGACCCAGTACTTC. V is TRBV5-6 and J is TRBJ2-5; D might be TRBD2 (5 bases). The germline V gene encodes CDR1 SGHDT and CDR2 YYEEEE. The CDR3 is 15 residues long. Trimming took off 3 bases at V and 4 bases at J, with 16 bases between the two ends.

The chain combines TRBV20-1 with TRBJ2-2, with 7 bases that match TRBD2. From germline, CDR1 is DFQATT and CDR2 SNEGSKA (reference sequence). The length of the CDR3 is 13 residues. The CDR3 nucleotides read TGCAGCGGTTCCGCGGGAGACACCGGGGAGCTGTTTTTT. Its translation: CSGSAGDTGELFF.

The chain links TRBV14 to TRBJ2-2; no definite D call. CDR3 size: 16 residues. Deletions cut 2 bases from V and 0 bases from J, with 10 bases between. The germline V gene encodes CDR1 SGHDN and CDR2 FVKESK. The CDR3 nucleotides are TGTGCCAGCAGCCAAACAGTTTTCTCGAACACCGGGGAGCTGTTTTTT. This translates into CASSQTVFSNTGELFF.

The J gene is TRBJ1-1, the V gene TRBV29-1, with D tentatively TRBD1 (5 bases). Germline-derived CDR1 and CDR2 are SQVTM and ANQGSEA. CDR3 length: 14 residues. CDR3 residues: CSHFGGSKGTEAFF. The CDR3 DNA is TGCAGTCACTTCGGGGGGTCCAAGGGCACTGAAGCTTTCTTT.

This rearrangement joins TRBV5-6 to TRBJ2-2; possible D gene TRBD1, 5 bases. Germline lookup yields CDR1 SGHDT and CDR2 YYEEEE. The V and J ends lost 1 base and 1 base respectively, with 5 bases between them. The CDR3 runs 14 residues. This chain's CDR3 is CASSLTGNTGELFF. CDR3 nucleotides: TGTGCCAGCAGCTTGACAGGGAACACCGGGGAGCTGTTTTTT.

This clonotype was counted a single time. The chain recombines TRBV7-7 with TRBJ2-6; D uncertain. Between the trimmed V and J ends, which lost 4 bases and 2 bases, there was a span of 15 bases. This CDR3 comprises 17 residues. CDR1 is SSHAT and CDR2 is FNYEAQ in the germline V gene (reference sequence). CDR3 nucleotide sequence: TGTGCCAGCAGCTCCCTGTCAGCCGAAACTGGGGCCAACGTCCTGACTTTC. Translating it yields CASSSLSAETGANVLTF.

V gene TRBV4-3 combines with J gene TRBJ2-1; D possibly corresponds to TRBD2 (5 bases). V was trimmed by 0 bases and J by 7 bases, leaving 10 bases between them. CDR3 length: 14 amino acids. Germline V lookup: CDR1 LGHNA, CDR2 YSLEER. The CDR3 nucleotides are TGCGCCAGCAGCCAAGATCTCCGGGGTAATGAGCAGTTCTTC. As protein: CASSQDLRGNEQFF.

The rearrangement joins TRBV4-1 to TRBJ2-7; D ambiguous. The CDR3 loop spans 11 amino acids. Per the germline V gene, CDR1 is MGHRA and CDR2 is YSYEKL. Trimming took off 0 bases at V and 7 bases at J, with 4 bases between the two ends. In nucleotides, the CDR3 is TGCGCCAGCAGCCAAGAGGGAGAGCAGTACTTC. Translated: CASSQEGEQYF.

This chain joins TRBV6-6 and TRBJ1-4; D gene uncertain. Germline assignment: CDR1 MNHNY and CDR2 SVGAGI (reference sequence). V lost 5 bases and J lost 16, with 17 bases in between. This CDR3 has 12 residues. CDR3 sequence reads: CASSPSGLERFF. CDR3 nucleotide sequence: TGTGCCAGCAGTCCATCCGGGTTGGAACGGTTTTTT.

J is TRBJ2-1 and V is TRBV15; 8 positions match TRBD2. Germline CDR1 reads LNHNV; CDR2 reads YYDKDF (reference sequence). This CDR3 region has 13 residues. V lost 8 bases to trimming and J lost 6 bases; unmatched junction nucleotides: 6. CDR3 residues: CATSRGGLNEQFF. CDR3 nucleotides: TGTGCCACCTCGCGCGGGGGGCTCAATGAGCAGTTCTTC.

CDR3 sequence: CASSLTTAMNTEAFF. In nucleotides, the CDR3 is TGCGCCAGCAGCTTGACAACAGCGATGAACACTGAAGCTTTCTTT. This chain links TRBV5-1 with TRBJ1-1, with D unresolved. Germline V gene data show CDR1 as SGHRS and CDR2 as YFSETQ. CDR3 size: 15 residues. Trimming took off 1 base at V and 0 bases at J, with 10 bases between the two ends.

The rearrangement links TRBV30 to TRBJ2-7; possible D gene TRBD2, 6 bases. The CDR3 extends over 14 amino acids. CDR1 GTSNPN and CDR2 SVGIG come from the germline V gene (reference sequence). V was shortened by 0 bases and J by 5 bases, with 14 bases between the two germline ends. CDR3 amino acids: CAWSVSGASDEQYF. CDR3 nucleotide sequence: TGTGCCTGGAGTGTATCCGGGGCTAGCGACGAGCAGTACTTC.

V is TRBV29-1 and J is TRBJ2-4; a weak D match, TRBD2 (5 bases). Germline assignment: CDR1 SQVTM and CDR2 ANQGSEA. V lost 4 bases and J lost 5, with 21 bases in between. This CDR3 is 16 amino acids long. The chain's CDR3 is CSVARPGVYPQNIQYF. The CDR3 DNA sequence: TGCAGCGTTGCTCGCCCCGGGGTGTATCCCCAAAACATTCAGTACTTC.

CDR3 sequence: CASRNPGELFF. CDR3 in DNA: TGTGCCAGCAGAAACCCCGGGGAGCTGTTTTTT. The gene calls are TRBV4-2 and TRBJ2-2; D remains unclear. The V and J ends lost 6 bases and 6 bases respectively, with 5 bases between them. This CDR3 comprises 11 residues. CDR1 is LGHNA, CDR2 YNFKEQ, per germline.

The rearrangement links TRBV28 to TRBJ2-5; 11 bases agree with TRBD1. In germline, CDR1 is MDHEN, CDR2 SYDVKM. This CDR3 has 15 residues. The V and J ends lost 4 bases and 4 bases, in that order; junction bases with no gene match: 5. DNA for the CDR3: TGTGCCAGCAGTTCCCGGACAGGGGGCGCAGAGACCCAGTACTTC. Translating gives CASSSRTGGAETQYF. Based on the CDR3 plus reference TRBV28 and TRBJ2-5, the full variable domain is DVKVTQSSRYLVKRTGEKVFLECVQDMDHENMFWYRQDPGLGLRLIYFSYDVKMKEKGDIPEGYSVSREKKERFSLILESASTNQTSMYLCASSSRTGGAETQYFGPGTRLLVL.

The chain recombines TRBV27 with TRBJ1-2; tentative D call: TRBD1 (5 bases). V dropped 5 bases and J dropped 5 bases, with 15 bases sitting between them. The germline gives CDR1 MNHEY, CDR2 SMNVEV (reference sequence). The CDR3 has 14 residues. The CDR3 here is CASSPGGQTYGYTF. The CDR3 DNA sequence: TGTGCCAGCAGTCCTGGGGGTCAGACGTATGGCTACACCTTC.

The CDR3 sequence: CASSFLFNEQFF. The CDR3, as DNA: TGTGCCAGCAGTTTCTTATTCAATGAGCAGTTCTTC. The chain combines TRBV6-2 or TRBV6-3 with TRBJ2-1; D remains ambiguous. Germline-derived CDR1 and CDR2 are MNHEY and SVGEGT. The CDR3 has 12 amino acids. With 4 bases removed from V and 6 bases from J, the gap between germline ends came to 7 bases.

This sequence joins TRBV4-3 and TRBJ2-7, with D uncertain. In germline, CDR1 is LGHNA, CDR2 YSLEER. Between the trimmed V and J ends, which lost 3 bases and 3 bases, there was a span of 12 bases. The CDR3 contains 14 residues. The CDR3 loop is CASSHGRRNYEQYF. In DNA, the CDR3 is TGCGCCAGCAGCCATGGACGCAGAAACTACGAGCAGTACTTC.

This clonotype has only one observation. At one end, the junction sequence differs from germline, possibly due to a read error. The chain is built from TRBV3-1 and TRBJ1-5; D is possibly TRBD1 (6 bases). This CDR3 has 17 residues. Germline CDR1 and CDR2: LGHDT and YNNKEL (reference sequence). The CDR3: CASSQDRRRRGGQPQHF. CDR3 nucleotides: TGTGCCAGCAGTCAAGATCGGCGACGCAGGGGTGGACAGCCCCAGCATTTT.

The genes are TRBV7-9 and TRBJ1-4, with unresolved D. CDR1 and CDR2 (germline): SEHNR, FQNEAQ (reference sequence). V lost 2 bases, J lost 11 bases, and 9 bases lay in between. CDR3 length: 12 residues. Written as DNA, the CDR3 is TGTGCCAGCAGCTTAAGCAACAAGAAACTGTTTTTT. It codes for CASSLSNKKLFF.

The CDR3 protein is CASSWGQLNYEQYF. CDR3 coding DNA: TGTGCCAGCAGCTGGGGACAGCTCAACTACGAGCAGTACTTC. This rearrangement joins TRBV28 to TRBJ2-7, with 7 nucleotides matching TRBD1. Trimming removed 6 bases from V and 3 bases from J; junction bases left unmatched: 8. CDR3 length: 14 amino acids. Germline V CDR1 and CDR2: MDHEN, SYDVKM.

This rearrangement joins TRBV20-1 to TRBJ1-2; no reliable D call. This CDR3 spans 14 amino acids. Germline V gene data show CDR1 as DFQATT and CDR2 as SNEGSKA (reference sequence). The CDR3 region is CSMPSAGDNYGYTF. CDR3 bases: TGCAGCATGCCCTCGGCAGGCGACAACTATGGCTACACCTTC.

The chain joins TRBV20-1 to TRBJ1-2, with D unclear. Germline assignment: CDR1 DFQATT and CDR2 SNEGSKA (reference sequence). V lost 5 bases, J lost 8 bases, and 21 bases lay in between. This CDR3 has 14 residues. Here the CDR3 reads CSAYDDGLIKGYTF. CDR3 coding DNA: TGCAGTGCTTATGACGACGGACTCATCAAGGGCTACACCTTC.

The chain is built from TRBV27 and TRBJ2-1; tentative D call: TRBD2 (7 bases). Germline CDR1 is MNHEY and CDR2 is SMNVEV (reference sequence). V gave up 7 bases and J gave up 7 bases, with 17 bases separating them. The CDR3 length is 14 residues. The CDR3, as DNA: TGTGCCAGCACCAAGGGGGGGAGCGTAAATGAGCAGTTCTTC. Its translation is CASTKGGSVNEQFF.